The clone carrying this TCR beta chain has a single count. The PCR employed 60 Vbeta primers together with 13 Jbeta primers. Profiled with immunoSEQ multiplex PCR; TCRdb holds only in-frame clones, not every one. Altogether over 100,000 clones are present, 84% being singletons, with the ten largest covering 2.5% to 3.5%. The data were taken from a study of cytomegalovirus exposure and HLA in healthy donors. Deletions cut 3 bases from V and 3 bases from J, with 9 bases between. The CDR3 covers 14 residues. Germline V gene data show CDR1 as KGHSH and CDR2 as LQKENI. The chain employs TRBV18 and TRBJ1-5; weak D call: TRBD1 (6 bases). What was sequenced was PBMCs. The source is a woman in her late teens or twenties in good health and CMV-seropositive. The CDR3: CASSPDSVNQPQHF. The CDR3 DNA sequence: TGTGCCAGCTCACCGGACAGCGTCAATCAGCCCCAGCATTTT.